This T cell receptor (beta chain) was sequenced in a study of early T cells in non-severe SARS-CoV-2 infection. The CDR3 consists of 15 residues. Trimming removed 5 bases from V and 0 bases from J, with 12 bases in between. Using its own MiXCR run on the 5' RACE reads, TCRdb lists one record per CDR3 protein. The sample includes more than 85,000 distinct CDR3 sequences, around a sixth of them seen just once. This clonotype was recorded at least ten times. What was sequenced was whole blood. The rearrangement joins TRBV12-3 or TRBV12-4 to TRBJ2-3; unclear D gene. The receptor was derived from an adult who was a healthcare worker with PCR-confirmed SARS-CoV-2 infection or an uninfected control (not recorded which). The CDR3 nucleotides are TGTGCCAGCAGTGCTACGGGCCTCAGCACAGATACGCAGTATTTT. This gives the protein CASSATGLSTDTQYF.